The clone carrying this T cell receptor (beta chain) was counted at least ten times. The antigen remains unidentified. The data derive from a study of Graves' ophthalmopathy and Graves' hyperthyroidism. Looking at the study overall: Before any treatment, peripheral blood was taken at the initial diagnosis. Broader study findings: Ophthalmopathy cases were distinguished from stable hyperthyroidism by a 13-signature model, reaching just over 85% sensitivity and 65% to 83% specificity.

CDR3 size: 14 residues. Trimming took 2 bases from V and 2 from J, leaving 9 bases between them. Someone took the PBMCs out of 8.5 to 10 ml of fresh peripheral blood. As the template, RNA transcripts were used to amplify TCR beta CDR3 regions. The workflow started with a first-round RT-PCR run with HTBI primers and then moved on to a second-round multiplex PCR. Via MiXCR, TCRdb re-called the multiplex PCR reads, giving one row per CDR3 protein. The table has hundreds of thousands of distinct CDR3 sequences, about 24% seen once. The TCR originated in a woman aged 18-29 years with stable Graves' hyperthyroidism. Some clones in this sample may be carry-over from other donors' samples. V gene TRBV12-3 or TRBV12-4 combines with J gene TRBJ1-2; D is ambiguous. The sample comprised peripheral blood. CDR3 protein: CASSLSGGNYGYTF. CDR3 sequence (DNA): TGTGCCAGCAGTTTAAGCGGAGGGAACTATGGCTACACCTTC.